The rows below give T cell receptor beta chains drawn from one sample of a study of T cell responses to AZD1222 COVID-19 vaccine. Repertoires were generated with immunoSEQ multiplex PCR, while TCRdb's copy carries only in-frame clones and drops some. The sample includes 150,000 to 200,000 clones, around 89% seen only once; the top ten take roughly 27%. Source: peripheral blood, taken 28 days after the second AZD1222 dose. Receptor source: an adult who received the AZD1222 COVID-19 vaccine. Both conserved end residues are part of each CDR3. A D gene is named only where the DNA matches it firmly. For some rows the clone size is stated as once, few or many, or as a class when expanded; others skip it.

V gene	clone size	D gene	J gene	CDR3 protein	CDR3 DNA
TRBV27	-	-	TRBJ2-3	CASRGTSTDTQYF	TGTGCCTCTAGGGGGACTAGCACAGATACGCAGTATTTT
TRBV6-5	-	-	TRBJ1-1	CASSNGQLNTEAFF	TGTGCCAGCAGTAATGGACAGCTGAACACTGAAGCTTTCTTT
TRBV28	-	-	TRBJ2-1	CASSLYPGAYNEQFF	TGTGCCAGCAGTTTATACCCAGGGGCCTACAATGAGCAGTTCTTC
TRBV7-2	-	TRBD2	TRBJ2-1	CASKGTSGNNEQFF	TGTGCCAGCAAAGGGACTAGCGGAAACAATGAGCAGTTCTTC
TRBV27	-	-	TRBJ1-6	CASSSGSSYNSPLHF	TGTGCCAGCAGTTCCGGAAGTTCCTATAATTCACCCCTCCACTTT
TRBV7-7	-	-	TRBJ2-5	CASSLYGQPQETQYF	TGTGCTAGCAGCTTATATGGACAACCCCAAGAGACCCAGTACTTC
TRBV2	-	-	TRBJ2-7	CASSERGGFGTVSYEQYF	TGTGCCAGCAGTGAGCGGGGTGGGTTTGGGACAGTCTCCTACGAGCAGTACTTC
TRBV23-1	-	-	TRBJ2-4	CASFFRLRATYDKNIQYF	TGCGCCAGCTTCTTCCGACTTAGAGCCACCTATGACAAAAACATTCAGTACTTC
TRBV7-2	-	-	TRBJ2-7	CASSMGGSYEQYF	TGTGCCAGCAGCATGGGTGGGTCCTACGAGCAGTACTTC
TRBV6-5	-	-	TRBJ1-6	CASSYYGRGNSPLHF	TGTGCCAGCAGTTACTATGGCAGGGGTAATTCACCCCTCCACTTT
TRBV19	-	-	TRBJ1-1	CASSVVRGWAEAFF	TGTGCCAGTAGTGTTGTGAGGGGGTGGGCTGAAGCTTTCTTT
TRBV7-9	once	-	TRBJ2-3	CASSSRTTSTDTQYF	TGTGCCAGCAGCTCCCGGACCACCAGCACAGATACGCAGTATTTT
TRBV9	-	-	TRBJ2-1	CASSGRLYNEQFF	TGTGCCAGCAGCGGCCGACTATACAATGAGCAGTTCTTC
TRBV4-2	-	-	TRBJ2-2	CASSQVTGELFF	TGTGCCAGCAGCCAAGTGACCGGGGAGCTGTTTTTT
TRBV7-8	-	-	TRBJ2-2	CASSRNTGELFF	TGTGCCAGCAGCCGGAACACCGGGGAGCTGTTTTTT
TRBV18	-	-	TRBJ2-2	CASSPLPQGIGELFF	TGTGCCAGCTCACCACTACCACAGGGAATCGGGGAGCTGTTTTTT
TRBV24-1	-	TRBD2	TRBJ2-1	CATSDPDPTSGRFSEQFF	TGTGCCACCAGTGACCCTGACCCCACTAGCGGGAGATTTAGTGAGCAGTTCTTC
TRBV9	-	-	TRBJ2-7	CASSPASATYEQYF	TGTGCCAGCAGCCCCGCTAGCGCAACCTACGAGCAGTACTTC
TRBV27	few	TRBD1	TRBJ1-1	CASSYQGDTEAFF	TGTGCCAGCAGTTACCAGGGGGACACTGAAGCTTTCTTT
TRBV30	-	TRBD2	TRBJ2-7	CAWWFIISLPWTSGTEQYF	TGTGCCTGGTGGTTCATAATCAGCCTTCCTTGGACTAGCGGGACCGAGCAGTACTTC
TRBV28	-	-	TRBJ1-1	CASSSTQEAFF	TGTGCCAGCAGTTCGACACAGGAAGCTTTCTTT
TRBV28	-	TRBD2	TRBJ2-3	CASSLLSASGSNTDTQYF	TGTGCCAGCAGTTTATTGTCGGCTAGCGGGAGCAACACAGATACGCAGTATTTT